The 26 T cell receptor beta chains listed next were all sequenced from one sample in a study of molecular identifiers for immune sequencing clone quantification. Each CDR3 protein gets one entry after TCRdb re-called the PCR reads with MiXCR. Of more than 250,000 distinct CDR3 sequences in the sample, about a fifth were seen once. Sample: naive CD8+ T cells from blood, with Jurkat cell RNA spiked in. Subset: FACS-sorted CD8+CD4-CCR7+CD45RA+ naive T cells. Receptors originate from a human donor in good health. Some libraries in this study had Jurkat cell RNA spiked in.

With respect to this clonotype: Being one base from a much bigger clone, this may be a read error. This chain joins TRBV6-2 or TRBV6-3 and TRBJ1-1, with D perhaps matching TRBD1 (5 bases). Per germline, CDR1 MNHEY and CDR2 SVGEGT. Trimming took off 6 bases at V and 7 bases at J, with 12 bases between the two ends. This CDR3 spans 12 amino acids. CDR3 DNA: TGTGCCAGCAGAGGGGAGGTTGGTGAAGCTTTCTTT. Translating gives CASRGEVGEAFF.

The CDR3 DNA reads as TGTGCCAGCAGCTTAGATGACGCGGTTCAAGAGACCCAGTACTTC. This encodes CASSLDDAVQETQYF. The J gene is TRBJ2-5, the V gene TRBV7-6, with unresolved D. The length of the CDR3 is 15 residues. V was trimmed by 1 base and J by 2 bases, leaving 11 bases between them. Germline assignment: CDR1 SGHVS and CDR2 FNYEAQ.

This clonotype was recorded at least ten times. V is TRBV7-9 and J is TRBJ2-7; no clear D gene. The germline V gene has CDR1 SEHNR and CDR2 FQNEAQ (reference sequence). Between the trimmed V and J ends, which lost 5 bases and 3 bases, there was a span of 11 bases. The CDR3 has 13 residues. CDR3 coding DNA: TGTGCCAGCAGCGGGCAGGACGGCTACGAGCAGTACTTC. Encoded protein: CASSGQDGYEQYF.

Many counts were recorded for this clonotype. The chain carries TRBV5-1 and TRBJ2-7; D is unclear. The CDR3 extends over 12 amino acids. Germline-derived CDR1 and CDR2 are SGHRS and YFSETQ. The V end lost 0 bases, the J end lost 5 bases, and 6 bases lay between the germline ends. The CDR3 nucleotides are TGCGCCAGCAGCTTGGGGACGGACGAGCAGTACTTC. It codes for CASSLGTDEQYF. The entire variable domain, with the rest obtained from reference TRBV5-1 and TRBJ2-7, is as follows: KAGVTQTPRYLIKTRGQQVTLSCSPISGHRSVSWYQQTPGQGLQFLFEYFSETQRNKGNFPGRFSGRQFSNSRSEMNVSTLELGDSALYLCASSLGTDEQYFGPGTRLTVT.

The sample holds a few counts of this clonotype. The genes are TRBV2 and TRBJ1-5; 8 nucleotides agree with TRBD1. Germline V lookup: CDR1 SNHLY, CDR2 FYNNEI. The CDR3 covers 17 residues. V lost 2 bases, J lost 0 bases, and 6 bases stayed unmatched. The CDR3 coding sequence is TGTGCCAGCAGTGAAATGGGACAGGAATATAGCAATCAGCCCCAGCATTTT. As protein: CASSEMGQEYSNQPQHF.

This clonotype appeared many times. The chain has TRBV11-3 and TRBJ2-2; D remains unclear. The V and J ends lost 8 bases and 3 bases respectively, with 7 bases between them. This CDR3 contains 12 residues. Germline V CDR1 and CDR2: SGHNT, YENEEA. In DNA, the CDR3 is TGTGCCAGCTGTACGGACACCGGGGAGCTGTTTTTT. Translating it yields CASCTDTGELFF.

There are many counts of this clonotype. This chain uses TRBV2 with TRBJ1-2; D is undetermined. The V gene's germline CDR1 is SNHLY and CDR2 FYNNEI. The CDR3 extends over 10 amino acids. Trimming cost V 6 bases and J 6 bases, with 5 bases left between them. CDR3 amino acids: CASRWDGYTF. CDR3 nucleotides: TGTGCCAGCAGGTGGGATGGCTACACCTTC.

Worth noting for this clonotype: A junction end diverges from the germline sequence, so it may reflect a read error. V gene TRBV7-9 combines with J gene TRBJ1-1; D call uncertain. This CDR3 region has 15 residues. Germline CDR1 and CDR2: SEHNR and FQNEAQ (reference sequence). The chain's CDR3 is CVSSLGGGFSPEAFF. The CDR3 DNA follows: TGTGTCAGCAGCCTAGGAGGAGGGTTTAGCCCTGAAGCTTTCTTT.

This clonotype occurred many times. The V and J genes are TRBV6-5 and TRBJ2-7; 8 bases are a match to TRBD1. V dropped 1 base and J dropped 5; count of bases not matched to a gene: 7. This CDR3 region has 15 residues. Germline V gene lookup returns CDR1 MNHEY and CDR2 SVGAGI. The DNA for the CDR3 is TGTGCCAGCAGTTACTACGGACAGGGTACCCACGAGCAGTACTTC. This translates into CASSYYGQGTHEQYF.

V usage is TRBV7-9 and J usage is TRBJ2-5; D ambiguous. The CDR3 is 12 residues long. Deletions cut 5 bases from V and 7 bases from J, with 11 bases between. From germline, CDR1 is SEHNR and CDR2 FQNEAQ (reference sequence). The CDR3 coding sequence is TGTGCCAGCAGCCCCCTTATTGGGACCCAGTACTTC. Translating it yields CASSPLIGTQYF.

This clonotype has a count of ten or more. The V call is TRBV20-1, the J call TRBJ2-1; no firm D call. The CDR3 runs to 13 residues. The V end was cut by 7 bases, the J end by 4 bases, with 14 bases between. CDR1 DFQATT and CDR2 SNEGSKA come from the germline V gene (reference sequence). This CDR3 reads CSVLGWPYNEQFF. The CDR3 bases are TGCAGTGTATTAGGATGGCCTTACAATGAGCAGTTCTTC.

This clonotype was recorded at least ten times. V usage is TRBV15 and J usage is TRBJ2-3, with D maybe TRBD2 (5 bases). Germline V lookup: CDR1 LNHNV, CDR2 YYDKDF (reference sequence). V lost 0 bases to trimming and J lost 2 bases, with 6 bases between them. The CDR3 extends over 14 amino acids. CDR3 amino acids: CATSRDRDTDTQYF. The CDR3, as DNA: TGTGCCACCAGCAGAGATCGGGACACAGATACGCAGTATTTT. The entire variable domain, with the rest obtained from reference TRBV15 and TRBJ2-3, is as follows: DAMVIQNPRYQVTQFGKPVTLSCSQTLNHNVMYWYQQKSSQAPKLLFHYYDKDFNNEADTPDNFQSRRPNTSFCFLDIRSPGLGDTAMYLCATSRDRDTDTQYFGPGTRLTVL.

V usage is TRBV11-3 and J usage is TRBJ2-3; D is uncertain. Germline values: CDR1 SGHNT, CDR2 YENEEA. With 0 bases removed from V and 4 bases from J, the gap between germline ends came to 11 bases. The CDR3 runs 15 residues. The CDR3 nucleotides read TGTGCCAGCAGCTTAGATTTCCTGAGGTCAGATACGCAGTATTTT. Amino acids: CASSLDFLRSDTQYF.

V gene TRBV10-3 combines with J gene TRBJ1-1; a weak D match, TRBD1 (6 bases). Trimming took 0 bases from V and 1 from J, leaving 12 bases between them. This CDR3 has 16 residues. Germline CDR1 reads ENHRY; CDR2 reads SYGVKD. CDR3 in amino acids: CAISESSGAPNTEAFF. The CDR3, as DNA: TGTGCCATCAGTGAGTCATCAGGGGCCCCGAACACTGAAGCTTTCTTT.

This clonotype has a count of ten or more. The V gene is TRBV30, the J gene TRBJ2-3; TRBD2 agrees at 10 bases. The CDR3 extends over 14 amino acids. The germline gives CDR1 GTSNPN, CDR2 SVGIG (reference sequence). V lost 3 bases, J lost 1 base, and 1 base stayed unmatched. The CDR3 region is CAWSSGGGTDTQYF. The CDR3, as DNA: TGTGCCTGGAGCAGCGGGGGGGGCACAGATACGCAGTATTTT.

This clonotype was counted many times. V is TRBV2 and J is TRBJ2-5, with D perhaps TRBD2 (5 bases). This CDR3 is built from 13 residues. Trimming stripped 8 bases from V and 3 bases from J, with 13 bases between. Germline CDR1 SNHLY, CDR2 FYNNEI. This chain's CDR3 is CASDGKIKETQYF. The CDR3 bases are TGTGCCAGCGACGGGAAAATAAAAGAGACCCAGTACTTC.

In regard to this clonotype: This likely comes from a read error, as the CDR3 has no conserved phenylalanine or tryptophan at its end. This chain links TRBV4-3 with TRBJ1-2; possible D gene TRBD1, 5 bases. This CDR3 has 19 amino acids. Germline CDR1 and CDR2: LGHNA and YSLEER. The V gene lost 0 bases and the J gene lost 2 bases, with 22 bases spanning the gap. The CDR3 reads CASSQDMTAKLSYNYGYTS. The DNA of the CDR3 is TGCGCCAGCAGCCAAGACATGACAGCCAAATTAAGCTACAACTATGGCTACACCTCC.

A note on this clonotype: A much larger clone differs by one base, so this may be a read error. V gene TRBV6-6 combines with J gene TRBJ1-4, with 9 bases fitting TRBD1. Trimming cost V 2 bases and J 7 bases; bases outside gene matches: 5. The CDR3 has 15 residues. CDR1 and CDR2 (germline): MNHNY, SVGAGI (reference sequence). CDR3 loop: CASSYTGGSSEKLFF. For the CDR3, the DNA is TGTGCCAGCAGTTACACAGGGGGCTCTAGTGAAAAACTGTTTTTT.

With regard to this clonotype: Compared with germline, one end of the junction differs, possibly owing to a read error. The chain joins TRBV12-5 to TRBJ2-7, with 12 bases matching TRBD2. CDR1 and CDR2 (germline): LGHNT, FRNRAP. The CDR3 is made up of 15 amino acids. This CDR3 is CASGLEGLAGYERYF. The CDR3 DNA sequence: TGTGCTAGTGGTTTGGAAGGACTAGCGGGGTACGAGCGGTACTTC.

Ten or more counts support this clonotype. The chain has TRBV6-4 and TRBJ2-3; the D is unclear. V lost 0 bases, J lost 0 bases, and 7 bases lay in between. The CDR3 has 15 residues. The germline CDR1 and CDR2 sequences are MRHNA and SNTAGT. The CDR3 nucleotides read TGTGCCAGCAGTGACTCGAAGGCTAGCACAGATACGCAGTATTTT. Translated, it gives CASSDSKASTDTQYF.

This clonotype was observed a few times. The chain has TRBV9 and TRBJ2-5, with TRBD1 matching over 9 bases. The CDR3 has 15 residues. V was clipped by 3 bases and J by 2 bases; unmatched bases: 5. Germline V gives CDR1 SGDLS, CDR2 YYNGEE. For the CDR3, the DNA is TGTGCCAGCAGCGGGGGACAGGGTCCACAAGAGACCCAGTACTTC. This translates into CASSGGQGPQETQYF.

V usage is TRBV20-1 and J usage is TRBJ2-3; 14 bases align to TRBD2. The CDR3 is 15 amino acids. The germline gives CDR1 DFQATT, CDR2 SNEGSKA (reference sequence). With V trimmed by 5 bases and J by 5 bases, 6 bases remained unmatched. The DNA of the CDR3 is TGCAGTGCTGGGGGACTAGCGGGGGTAATAGATACGCAGTATTTT. This sequence encodes CSAGGLAGVIDTQYF.

This clonotype was observed many times. The chain uses TRBV20-1 and TRBJ2-7, with D uncertain. The CDR3 consists of 14 residues. Trimming stripped 0 bases from V and 2 bases from J, with 11 bases between. Germline lookup yields CDR1 DFQATT and CDR2 SNEGSKA (reference sequence). CDR3 residues: CSARDPTFTYEQYF. CDR3 coding DNA: TGCAGTGCTAGAGATCCGACTTTCACCTACGAGCAGTACTTC.

For this clonotype: Its ends do not fully match the called genes, so a read error is possible. V is TRBV7-2 and J is TRBJ1-2; D is possibly TRBD1 (6 bases). Germline V CDR1 and CDR2: SGHTA, FQGNSA. The CDR3 is 14 amino acids. The CDR3 bases are TGTGCCAGCGGCTTAGGGGGACGCAACTATGGCTACACCTTC. Translated, it gives CASGLGGRNYGYTF.

Notes on this clonotype: This may come from a read error, since a much larger clone is one base off. V usage is TRBV5-4 and J usage is TRBJ2-7; the D call may be TRBD1 or TRBD2 (6 bases each). The CDR3 is 15 residues long. CDR1 is SGHNT, CDR2 YYREEE, per germline (reference sequence). This CDR3 reads CAGSLVGGREDEQYF. The CDR3 bases are TGTGCCGGCAGCTTGGTAGGGGGGCGCGAAGACGAGCAGTACTTC.

This clonotype occurred many times. The chain uses TRBV13 and TRBJ1-1; D remains unclear. V lost 3 bases to trimming and J lost 4 bases, with 6 bases between them. The germline CDR1 and CDR2 sequences are PRHDT and FYEKMQ (reference sequence). This CDR3 comprises 12 residues. The CDR3 nucleotides read TGTGCCAGCAGCTTCGCAGGCACTGAAGCTTTCTTT. Translation gives CASSFAGTEAFF.